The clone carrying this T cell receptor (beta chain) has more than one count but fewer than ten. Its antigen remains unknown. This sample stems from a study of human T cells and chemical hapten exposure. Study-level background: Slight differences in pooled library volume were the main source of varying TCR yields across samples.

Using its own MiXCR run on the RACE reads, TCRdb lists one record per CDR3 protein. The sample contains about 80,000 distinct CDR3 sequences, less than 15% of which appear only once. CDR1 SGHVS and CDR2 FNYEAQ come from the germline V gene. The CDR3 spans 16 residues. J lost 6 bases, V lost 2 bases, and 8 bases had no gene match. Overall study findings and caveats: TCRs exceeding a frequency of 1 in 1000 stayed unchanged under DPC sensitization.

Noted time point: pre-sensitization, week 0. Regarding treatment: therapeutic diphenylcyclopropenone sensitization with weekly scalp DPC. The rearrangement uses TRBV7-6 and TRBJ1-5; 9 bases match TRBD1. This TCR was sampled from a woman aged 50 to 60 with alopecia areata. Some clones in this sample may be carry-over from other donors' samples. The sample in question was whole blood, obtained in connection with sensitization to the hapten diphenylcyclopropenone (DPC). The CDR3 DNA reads TGTGCCAGCAGCTTATTTGCGGGACAGGGAGTTCAGCCCCAGCATTTT. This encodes CASSLFAGQGVQPQHF.